The TCR beta chain described here comes from a study of blood T cell repertoires in COVID-19. The table came from immunoSEQ multiplex PCR; TCRdb's copy has only in-frame clones and leaves some out. The table records some 160,000 clones, 79% of them present only once. Trimming cost V 4 bases and J 2 bases, with 9 bases left between them. Germline V gives CDR1 LGHDT, CDR2 YNNKEL (reference sequence). This CDR3 spans 13 amino acids. The chain recombines TRBV3-1 (or the pseudogene TRBV3-2) with TRBJ2-7; D remains ambiguous. Sequencing was performed on PBMCs or T cells enriched from blood (not recorded which). This receptor was identified in a woman aged 70 to 79 in a cohort exposed to, infected with or recovered from COVID-19 (not recorded which). CDR3 nucleotides: TGTGCCAGCAGCCCCCCGTTAACCTACGAGCAGTACTTC. This translates into CASSPPLTYEQYF.